The clone carrying this T cell receptor beta chain was recorded at least ten times. TCRdb redid the calling of the 5' RACE reads with MiXCR, one entry per CDR3 protein. The table includes roughly 250,000 distinct CDR3 sequences, 8% to 9.5% detected once. These data originate in a study of CD8 T cells in ankylosing spondylitis. Germline CDR1 SGHTA, CDR2 FQGNSA. The CDR3 is made up of 14 amino acids. V shed 4 bases and J shed 6 bases, with 15 bases lying between them. This TCR was recovered from a male donor with ankylosing spondylitis or in good health (not recorded which). Sequenced input: blood, either unsorted or a sorted T cell fraction (not recorded which). The gene calls are TRBV7-2 and TRBJ2-5; D not certain. CDR3 nucleotides: TGTGCCAGCAGCTACGGTGGGGAATTGAAGACCCAGTACTTC. Translated, it gives CASSYGGELKTQYF.